This record concerns one TCR beta chain sequence. These data belong to a study of tumor-infiltrating lymphocytes in oesophageal squamous cell carcinoma. Germline V CDR1 and CDR2: SGHVT, SQSDAQ. This CDR3 has 15 residues. TCRdb itself ran the PCR reads through MiXCR, one entry per CDR3 protein. The sample includes over 10,000 distinct CDR3 sequences, about 54% of them seen just once. Sequencing input: esophageal tumor tissue. The TCR was taken from a male donor with esophageal squamous cell carcinoma. This chain joins TRBV7-4 and TRBJ2-1, with a possible D match to TRBD2 (6 bases). The end of the DNA fits TRBJ2-7 better, so the J call may be wrong. The CDR3, as DNA: TGTGCCAGCAGCTTTAGCGGCCGCTCCTACAATGAGCAGTACTTC. It encodes CASSFSGRSYNEQYF.